This is a list of T cell receptor beta chains from one sample in a study of CD8 T cells in Susac syndrome. TCRdb redid the calling of the immunoSEQ multiplex PCR reads with MiXCR, one entry per CDR3 protein. The data hold 150,000 to 200,000 distinct CDR3 sequences, with roughly 90% observed a single time. The sample taken for sequencing was CD4+ T cells from PBMCs. These receptors all stem from a human donor with Susac syndrome. Each CDR3 is given with its conserved first and last residue. Fields, in order: J gene, V gene, D gene, clone size, CDR3 protein, CDR3 DNA. D genes are given only for firm matches. Expanded clones are given a class, and other clones once, few, many or no size at all.

>TRBJ2-3|TRBV12-3/TRBV12-4|NA|NA
CASSFAGAGTDTQYF
TGTGCCAGCAGTTTTGCCGGGGCCGGCACAGATACGCAGTATTTT
>TRBJ1-1|TRBV3-1|NA|NA
CASSQDTWGRGGTEAFF
TGTGCCAGCAGCCAAGATACTTGGGGGAGAGGAGGCACTGAAGCTTTCTTT
>TRBJ2-7|TRBV30|TRBD2|NA
CAWSGRREASYEQYF
TGTGCCTGGAGCGGGAGGCGGGAAGCCTCCTACGAGCAGTACTTC
>TRBJ2-2|TRBV7-3|NA|few
CASSLSLRGELFF
TGTGCCAGCAGCTTAAGTCTCCGAGGGGAGCTGTTTTTT
>TRBJ2-3|TRBV7-9|TRBD2|NA
CASSSDQSAGGFADTQYF
TGTGCCAGCAGCTCAGACCAATCAGCGGGAGGGTTTGCAGATACGCAGTATTTT
>TRBJ1-5|TRBV20-1|NA|NA
CSARSAEGLSNQPQHF
TGCAGTGCTAGATCCGCAGAGGGGTTGAGCAATCAGCCCCAGCATTTT
>TRBJ2-7|TRBV19|NA|NA
CASSINRAYEQYF
TGTGCCAGTAGTATTAACAGGGCCTACGAGCAGTACTTC
>TRBJ2-1|TRBV30|TRBD1|NA
CAWTTGSYNEQFF
TGTGCCTGGACGACAGGGTCGTACAATGAGCAGTTCTTC
>TRBJ1-2|TRBV20-1|TRBD1|NA
CSAPTGGSGGYTF
TGCAGTGCTCCGACAGGGGGTTCGGGCGGCTACACCTTC
>TRBJ2-7|TRBV6-2/TRBV6-3|TRBD2|once
CASRQSGGFSYEQYF
TGTGCCAGCAGACAAAGCGGGGGTTTCTCCTACGAGCAGTACTTC
>TRBJ2-3|TRBV7-9|NA|NA
CASSLGRSEDTQYF
TGTGCCAGCAGCTTAGGCAGGAGTGAGGATACGCAGTATTTT
>TRBJ2-7|TRBV11-2|NA|NA
CASSLKGRQILFFEQYF
TGTGCCAGCAGCTTAAAGGGGCGTCAGATCCTCTTTTTCGAGCAGTACTTC
>TRBJ1-1|TRBV21-1|NA|NA
CASSARDVWGNTEAFF
TGTGCCAGCAGCGCCCGGGACGTCTGGGGGAACACTGAAGCTTTCTTT
>TRBJ1-1|TRBV2|NA|NA
CASSEGFTEAFF
TGTGCCAGCAGTGAAGGCTTCACTGAAGCTTTCTTT
>TRBJ1-6|TRBV2|NA|NA
CASSQGNSPLHF
TGTGCCAGCAGTCAGGGGAATTCACCCCTCCACTTT
>TRBJ2-7|TRBV7-2|NA|NA
CASSLGRVAYEQYF
TGTGCCAGCAGCTTGGGTCGCGTGGCCTACGAGCAGTACTTC
>TRBJ1-4|TRBV7-9|NA|once
CASSLSTKATNEKLFF
TGTGCCAGCAGCTTAAGTACCAAGGCAACTAATGAAAAACTGTTTTTT
>TRBJ1-1|TRBV10-3|NA|NA
CAISAVRESMNTEAFF
TGTGCCATCAGTGCGGTCAGGGAGAGCATGAACACTGAAGCTTTCTTT
>TRBJ1-3|TRBV5-1|NA|NA
CASSGVGGNTIYF
TGCGCCAGCAGCGGGGTAGGGGGGAACACCATATATTTT
>TRBJ2-2|TRBV7-3|TRBD2|NA
CASSAYLREGLSTGELFF
TGTGCCAGCAGCGCCTATTTGAGGGAGGGCCTTAGCACCGGGGAGCTGTTTTTT
>TRBJ2-7|TRBV11-2|TRBD1|NA
CASSLAGTGFSEQYF
TGTGCCAGCAGCTTGGCCGGGACAGGGTTCAGCGAGCAGTACTTC
>TRBJ2-7|TRBV5-1|NA|NA
CASSLVSEYEQYF
TGCGCCAGCAGCTTGGTGAGTGAGTACGAGCAGTACTTC
>TRBJ1-1|TRBV4-1|NA|NA
CASNAREHMHTEAFF
TGCGCCAGCAACGCACGGGAGCACATGCACACTGAAGCTTTCTTT
>TRBJ1-1|TRBV7-9|NA|NA
CASSSRQRNTEAFF
TGTGCCAGCAGCTCCCGCCAGAGGAACACTGAAGCTTTCTTT
>TRBJ2-2|TRBV4-2|TRBD1|NA
CASSQEYGQGVNGELFF
TGTGCCAGCAGCCAAGAATATGGGCAGGGGGTGAACGGGGAGCTGTTTTTT
>TRBJ2-3|TRBV7-3|TRBD2|NA
CASSLGLAGGNTQYF
TGTGCCAGCAGCTTAGGTCTAGCGGGGGGAAATACGCAGTATTTT
>TRBJ1-2|TRBV20-1|NA|NA
CSATTPTGPRADGYTF
TGCAGTGCTACGACTCCCACGGGACCCAGGGCTGATGGCTACACCTTC
>TRBJ1-3|TRBV4-1|TRBD1|NA
CASSRGIVTGALSGNTIYF
TGCGCCAGCAGCCGGGGAATTGTTACAGGGGCCTTGAGTGGAAACACCATATATTTT